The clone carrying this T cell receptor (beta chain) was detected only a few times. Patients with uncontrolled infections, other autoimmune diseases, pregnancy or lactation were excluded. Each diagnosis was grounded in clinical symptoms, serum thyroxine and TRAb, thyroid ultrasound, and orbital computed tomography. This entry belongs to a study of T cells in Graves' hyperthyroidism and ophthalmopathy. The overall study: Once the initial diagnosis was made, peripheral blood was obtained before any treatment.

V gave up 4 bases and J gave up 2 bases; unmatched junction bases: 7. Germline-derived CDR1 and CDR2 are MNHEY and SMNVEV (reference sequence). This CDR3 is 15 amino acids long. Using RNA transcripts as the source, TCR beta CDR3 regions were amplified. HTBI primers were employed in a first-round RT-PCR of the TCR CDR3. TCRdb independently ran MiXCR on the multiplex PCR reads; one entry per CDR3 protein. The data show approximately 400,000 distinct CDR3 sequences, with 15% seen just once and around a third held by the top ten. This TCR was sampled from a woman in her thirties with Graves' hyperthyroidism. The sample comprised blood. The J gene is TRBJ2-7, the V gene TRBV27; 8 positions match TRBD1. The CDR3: CASSSPRGRPYEQYF. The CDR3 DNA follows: TGTGCCAGCAGTTCTCCCAGGGGGCGCCCCTACGAGCAGTACTTC.